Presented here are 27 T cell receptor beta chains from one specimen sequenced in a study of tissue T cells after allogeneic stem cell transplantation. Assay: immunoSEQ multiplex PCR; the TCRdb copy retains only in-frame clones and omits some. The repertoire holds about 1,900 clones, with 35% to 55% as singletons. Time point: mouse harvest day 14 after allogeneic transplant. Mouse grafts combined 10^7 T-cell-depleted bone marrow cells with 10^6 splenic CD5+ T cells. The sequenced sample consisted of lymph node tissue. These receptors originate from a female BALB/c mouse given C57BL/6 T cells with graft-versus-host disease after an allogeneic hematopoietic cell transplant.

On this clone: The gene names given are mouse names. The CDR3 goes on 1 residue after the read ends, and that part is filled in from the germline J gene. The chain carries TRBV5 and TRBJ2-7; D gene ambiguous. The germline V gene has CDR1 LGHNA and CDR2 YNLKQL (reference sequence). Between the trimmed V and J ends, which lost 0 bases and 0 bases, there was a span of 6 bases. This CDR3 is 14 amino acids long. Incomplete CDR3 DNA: TGTGCCAGCAGCCAAGACTGGAGCTCCTATGAACAGTAC. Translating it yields CASSQDWSSYEQY. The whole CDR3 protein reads CASSQDWSSYEQYF.

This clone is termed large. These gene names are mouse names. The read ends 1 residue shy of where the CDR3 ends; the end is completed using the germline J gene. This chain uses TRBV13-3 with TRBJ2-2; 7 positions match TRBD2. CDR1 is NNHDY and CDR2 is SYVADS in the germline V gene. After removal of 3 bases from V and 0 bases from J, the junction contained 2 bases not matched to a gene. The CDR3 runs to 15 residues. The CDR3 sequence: CASSALGANTGQLYF. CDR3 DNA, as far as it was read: TGTGCCAGCAGTGCTCTGGGGGCAAACACCGGGCAGCTCTAC.

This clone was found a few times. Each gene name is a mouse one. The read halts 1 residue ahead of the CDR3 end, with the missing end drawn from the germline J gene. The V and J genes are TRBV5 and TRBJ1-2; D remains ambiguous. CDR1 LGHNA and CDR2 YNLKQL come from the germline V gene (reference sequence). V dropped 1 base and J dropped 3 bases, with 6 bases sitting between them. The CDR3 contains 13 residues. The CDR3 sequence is CASSQGVDSDYTF. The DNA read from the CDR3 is TGTGCCAGCAGCCAAGGGGTTGACTCCGACTACACC.

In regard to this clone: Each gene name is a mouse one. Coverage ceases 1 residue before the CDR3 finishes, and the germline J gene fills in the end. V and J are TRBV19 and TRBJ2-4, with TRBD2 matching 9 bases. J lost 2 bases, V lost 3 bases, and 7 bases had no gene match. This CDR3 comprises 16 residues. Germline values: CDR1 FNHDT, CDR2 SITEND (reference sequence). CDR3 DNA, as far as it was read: TGTGCCAGCAGTACTGGGACTGGGTCTCCTCAAAACACCTTGTAC. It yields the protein CASSTGTGSPQNTLY. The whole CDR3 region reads CASSTGTGSPQNTLYF. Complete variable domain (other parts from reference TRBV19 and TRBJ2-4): GGIITQTPKFLIGQEGQKLTLKCQQNFNHDTMYWYRQDSGKGLRLIYYSITENDLQKGDLSEGYDASREKKSSFSLTVTSAQKNEMAVFLCASSTGTGSPQNTLYFGAGTRLSVL.

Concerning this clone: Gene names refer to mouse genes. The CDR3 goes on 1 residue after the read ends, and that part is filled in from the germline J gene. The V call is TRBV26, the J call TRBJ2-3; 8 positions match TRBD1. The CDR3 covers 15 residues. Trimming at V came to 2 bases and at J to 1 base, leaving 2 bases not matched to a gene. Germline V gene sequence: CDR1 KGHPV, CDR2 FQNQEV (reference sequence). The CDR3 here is CASSLTGGGAETLYF. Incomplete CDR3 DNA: TGTGCCAGCAGTCTGACAGGGGGTGGTGCAGAAACGCTGTAT. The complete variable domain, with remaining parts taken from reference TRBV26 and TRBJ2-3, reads NSKVIQTPRYLVKGQGQKAKMRCIPEKGHPVVFWYQQNKNNEFKFLINFQNQEVLQQIDMTEKRFSAECPSNSPCSLEIQSSEAGDSALYLCASSLTGGGAETLYFGSGTRLTVL.

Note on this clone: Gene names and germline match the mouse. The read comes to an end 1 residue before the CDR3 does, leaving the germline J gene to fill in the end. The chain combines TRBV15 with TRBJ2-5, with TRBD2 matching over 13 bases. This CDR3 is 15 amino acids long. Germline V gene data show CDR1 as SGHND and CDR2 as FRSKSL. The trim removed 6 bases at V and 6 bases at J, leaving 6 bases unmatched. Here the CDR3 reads CASRRTGGAHDTQYF. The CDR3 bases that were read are TGTGCCAGCAGGCGGACTGGGGGGGCGCATGACACCCAGTAC.

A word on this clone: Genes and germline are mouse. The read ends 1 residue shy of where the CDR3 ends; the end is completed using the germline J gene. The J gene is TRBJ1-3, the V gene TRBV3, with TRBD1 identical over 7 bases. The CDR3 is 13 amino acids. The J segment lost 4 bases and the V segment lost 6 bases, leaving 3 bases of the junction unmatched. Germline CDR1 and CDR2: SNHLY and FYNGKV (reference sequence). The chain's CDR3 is CASRGDRGNTLYF. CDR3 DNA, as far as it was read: TGTGCCAGCAGGGGGGACAGAGGAAATACGCTCTAT.

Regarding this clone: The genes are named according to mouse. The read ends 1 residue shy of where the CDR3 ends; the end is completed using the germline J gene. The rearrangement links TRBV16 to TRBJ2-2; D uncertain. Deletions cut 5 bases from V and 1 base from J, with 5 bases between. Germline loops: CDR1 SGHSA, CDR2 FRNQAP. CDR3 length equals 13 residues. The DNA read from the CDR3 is TGTGCAAGCAGCCCGAAAAACACCGGGCAGCTCTAC. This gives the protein CASSPKNTGQLY. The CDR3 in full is CASSPKNTGQLYF.

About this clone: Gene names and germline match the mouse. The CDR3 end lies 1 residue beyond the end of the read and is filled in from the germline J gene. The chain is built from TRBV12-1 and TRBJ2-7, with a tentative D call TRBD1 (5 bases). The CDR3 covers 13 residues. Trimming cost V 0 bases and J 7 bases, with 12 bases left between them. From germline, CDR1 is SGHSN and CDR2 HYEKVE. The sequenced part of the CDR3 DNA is TGTGCCAGCTCTCTCGCAGGGAGGGGAGAACAGTAC. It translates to CASSLAGRGEQY. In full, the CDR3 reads CASSLAGRGEQYF. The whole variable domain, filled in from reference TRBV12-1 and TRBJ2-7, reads DSGVVQSPRHIIKEKGGRSVLTCIPISGHSNVVWYQQTLGKELKFLIQHYEKVERDKGFLPSRFSVQQFDDYHSEMNMSALELEDSAMYFCASSLAGRGEQYFGPGTRLTVL.

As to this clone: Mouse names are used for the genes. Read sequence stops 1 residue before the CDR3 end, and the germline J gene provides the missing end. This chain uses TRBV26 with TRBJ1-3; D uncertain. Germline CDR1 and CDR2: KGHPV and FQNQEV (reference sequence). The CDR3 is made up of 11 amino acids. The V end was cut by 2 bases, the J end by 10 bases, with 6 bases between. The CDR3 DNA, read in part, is TGTGCCAGCAGTCTGACCGGGACGCTCTAT. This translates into CASSLTGTLY. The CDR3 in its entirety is CASSLTGTLYF.

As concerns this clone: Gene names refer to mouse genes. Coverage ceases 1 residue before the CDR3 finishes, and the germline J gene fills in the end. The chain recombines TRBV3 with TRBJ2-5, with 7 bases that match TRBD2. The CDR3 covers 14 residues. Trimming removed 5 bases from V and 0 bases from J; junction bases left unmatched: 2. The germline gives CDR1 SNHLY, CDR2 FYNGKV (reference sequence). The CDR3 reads CASSTGVNQDTQYF. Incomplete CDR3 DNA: TGTGCCAGCAGCACTGGGGTTAACCAAGACACCCAGTAC.

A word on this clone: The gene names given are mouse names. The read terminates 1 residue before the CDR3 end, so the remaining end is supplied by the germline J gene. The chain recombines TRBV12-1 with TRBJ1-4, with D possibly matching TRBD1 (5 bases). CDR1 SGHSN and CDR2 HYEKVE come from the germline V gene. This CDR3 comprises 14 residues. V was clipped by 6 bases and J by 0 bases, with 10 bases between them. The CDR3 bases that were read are TGTGCCAGCGGGGGGGAAATTTCCAACGAAAGATTATTT. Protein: CASGGEISNERLF. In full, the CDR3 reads CASGGEISNERLFF.

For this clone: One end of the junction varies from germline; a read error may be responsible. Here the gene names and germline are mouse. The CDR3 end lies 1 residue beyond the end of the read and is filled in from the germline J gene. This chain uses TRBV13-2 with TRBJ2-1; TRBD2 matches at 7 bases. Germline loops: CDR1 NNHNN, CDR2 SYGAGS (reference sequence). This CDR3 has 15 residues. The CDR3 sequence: CASSDPGGNYAEQFF. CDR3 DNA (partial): TGTGCCAGCAGTGATCCGGGGGGGAACTATGCTGAGCAGTTC.

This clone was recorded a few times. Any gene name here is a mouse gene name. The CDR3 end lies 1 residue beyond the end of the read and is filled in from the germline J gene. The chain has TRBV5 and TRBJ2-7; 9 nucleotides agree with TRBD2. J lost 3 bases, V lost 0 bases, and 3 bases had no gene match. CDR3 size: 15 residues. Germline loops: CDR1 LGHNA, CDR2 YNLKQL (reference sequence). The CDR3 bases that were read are TGTGCCAGCAGCCAAGAAAACTGGGGGGTCTATGAACAGTAC. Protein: CASSQENWGVYEQY. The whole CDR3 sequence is CASSQENWGVYEQYF.

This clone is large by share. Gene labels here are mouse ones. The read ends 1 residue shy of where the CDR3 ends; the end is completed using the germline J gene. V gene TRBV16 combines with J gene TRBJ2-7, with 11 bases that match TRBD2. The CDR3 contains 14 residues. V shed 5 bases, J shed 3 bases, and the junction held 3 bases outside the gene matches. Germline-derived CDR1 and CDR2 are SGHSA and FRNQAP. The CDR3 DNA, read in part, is TGTGCAAGCAGCCCTGACTGGGGGGGCTATGAACAGTAC. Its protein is CASSPDWGGYEQY. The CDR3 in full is CASSPDWGGYEQYF.

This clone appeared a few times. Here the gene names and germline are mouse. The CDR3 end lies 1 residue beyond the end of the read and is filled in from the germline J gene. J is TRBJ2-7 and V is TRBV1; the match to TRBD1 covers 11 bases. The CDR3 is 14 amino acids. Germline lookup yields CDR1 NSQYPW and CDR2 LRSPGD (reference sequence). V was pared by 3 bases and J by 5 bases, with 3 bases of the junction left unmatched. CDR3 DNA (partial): TGCACCTGCAGTGCGCGGGACAGGGGGGATGAACAGTAC. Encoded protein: CTCSARDRGDEQY. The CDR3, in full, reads CTCSARDRGDEQYF.

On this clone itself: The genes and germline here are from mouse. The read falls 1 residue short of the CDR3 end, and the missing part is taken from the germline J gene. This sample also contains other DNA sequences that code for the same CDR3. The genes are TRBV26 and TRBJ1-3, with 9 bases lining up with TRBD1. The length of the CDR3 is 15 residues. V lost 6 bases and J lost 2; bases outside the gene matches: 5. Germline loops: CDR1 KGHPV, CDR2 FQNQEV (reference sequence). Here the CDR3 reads CASSLTGGAGNTLYF. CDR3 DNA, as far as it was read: TGTGCCAGCAGCCTAACAGGGGGCGCTGGAAATACGCTCTAT.

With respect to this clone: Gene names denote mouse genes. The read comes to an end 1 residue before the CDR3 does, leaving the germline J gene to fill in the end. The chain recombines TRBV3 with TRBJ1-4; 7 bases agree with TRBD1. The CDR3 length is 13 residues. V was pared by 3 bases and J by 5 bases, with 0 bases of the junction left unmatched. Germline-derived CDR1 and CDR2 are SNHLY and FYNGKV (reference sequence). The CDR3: CASSLTGNERLFF. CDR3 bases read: TGTGCCAGCAGCTTGACAGGGAACGAAAGATTATTT.

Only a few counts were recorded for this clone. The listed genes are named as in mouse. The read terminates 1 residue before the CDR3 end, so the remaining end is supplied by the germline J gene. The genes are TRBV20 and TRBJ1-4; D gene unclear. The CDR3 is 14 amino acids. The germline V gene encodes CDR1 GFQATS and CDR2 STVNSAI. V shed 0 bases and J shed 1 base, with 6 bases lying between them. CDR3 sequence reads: CGARDRNSNERLFF. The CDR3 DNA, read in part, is TGTGGTGCTAGGGACAGAAATTCCAACGAAAGATTATTT.

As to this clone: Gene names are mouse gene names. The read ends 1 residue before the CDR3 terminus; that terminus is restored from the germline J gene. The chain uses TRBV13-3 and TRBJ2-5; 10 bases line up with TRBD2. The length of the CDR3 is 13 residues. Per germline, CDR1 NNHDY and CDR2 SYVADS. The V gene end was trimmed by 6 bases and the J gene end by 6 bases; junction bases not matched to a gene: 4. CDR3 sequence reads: CASKTGGWDTQYF. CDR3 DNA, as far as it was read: TGTGCCAGCAAGACTGGGGGGTGGGACACCCAGTAC.

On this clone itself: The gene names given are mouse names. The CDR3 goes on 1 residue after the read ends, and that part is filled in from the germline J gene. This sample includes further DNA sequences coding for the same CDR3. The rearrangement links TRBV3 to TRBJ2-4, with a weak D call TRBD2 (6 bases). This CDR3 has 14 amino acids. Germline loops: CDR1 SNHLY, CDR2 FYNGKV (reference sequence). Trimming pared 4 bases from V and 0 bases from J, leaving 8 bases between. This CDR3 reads CASSSTGSQNTLYF. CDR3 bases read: TGTGCCAGCAGCTCGACTGGCAGTCAAAACACCTTGTAC.

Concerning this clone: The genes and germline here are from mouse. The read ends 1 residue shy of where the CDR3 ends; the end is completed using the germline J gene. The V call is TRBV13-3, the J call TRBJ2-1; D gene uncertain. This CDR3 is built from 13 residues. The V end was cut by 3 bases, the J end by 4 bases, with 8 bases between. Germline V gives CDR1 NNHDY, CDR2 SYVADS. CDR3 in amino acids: CASSGGGYAEQFF. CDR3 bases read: TGTGCCAGCAGTGGGGGTGGTTATGCTGAGCAGTTC.

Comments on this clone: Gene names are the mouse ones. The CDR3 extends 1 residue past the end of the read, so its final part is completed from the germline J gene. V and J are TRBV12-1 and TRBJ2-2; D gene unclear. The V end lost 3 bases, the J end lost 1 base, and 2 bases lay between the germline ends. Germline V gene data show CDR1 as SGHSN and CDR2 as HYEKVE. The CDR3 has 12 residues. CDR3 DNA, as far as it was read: TGTGCCAGCTCTTTAAACACCGGGCAGCTCTAC. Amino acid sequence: CASSLNTGQLY. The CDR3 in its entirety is CASSLNTGQLYF.

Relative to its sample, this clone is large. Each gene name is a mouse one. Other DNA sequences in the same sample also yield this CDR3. CDR3 protein: CASGGGGSSYEQYF. CDR3 DNA (partial): TGTGCCAGCGGTGGGGGGGGGAGCTCCTATGAACAGTAC. The gene calls are TRBV13-3 and TRBJ2-7; 8 bases are shared with TRBD2. The CDR3 end lies 1 residue beyond the end of the read and is filled in from the germline J gene. The junction had 6 bases not matched to a gene; V was cut back by 7 bases and J by 0 bases. This CDR3 comprises 14 residues. Per the germline V gene, CDR1 is NNHDY and CDR2 is SYVADS.

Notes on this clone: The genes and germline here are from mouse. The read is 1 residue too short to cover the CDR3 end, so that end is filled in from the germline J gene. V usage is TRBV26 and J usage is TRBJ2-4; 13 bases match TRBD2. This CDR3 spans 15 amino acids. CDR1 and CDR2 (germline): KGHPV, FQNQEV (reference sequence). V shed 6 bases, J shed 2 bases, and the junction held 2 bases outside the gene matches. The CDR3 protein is CASRGLGGIQNTLYF. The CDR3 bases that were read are TGTGCCAGCAGGGGACTGGGGGGGATTCAAAACACCTTGTAC.

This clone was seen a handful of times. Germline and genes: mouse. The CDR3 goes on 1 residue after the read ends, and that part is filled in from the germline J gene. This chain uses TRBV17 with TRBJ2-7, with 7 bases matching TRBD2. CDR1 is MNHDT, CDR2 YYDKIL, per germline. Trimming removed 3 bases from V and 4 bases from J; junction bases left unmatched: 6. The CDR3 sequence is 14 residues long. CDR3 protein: CASSSWGEGYEQYF. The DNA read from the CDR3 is TGTGCTAGCAGTAGTTGGGGGGAAGGGTATGAACAGTAC.

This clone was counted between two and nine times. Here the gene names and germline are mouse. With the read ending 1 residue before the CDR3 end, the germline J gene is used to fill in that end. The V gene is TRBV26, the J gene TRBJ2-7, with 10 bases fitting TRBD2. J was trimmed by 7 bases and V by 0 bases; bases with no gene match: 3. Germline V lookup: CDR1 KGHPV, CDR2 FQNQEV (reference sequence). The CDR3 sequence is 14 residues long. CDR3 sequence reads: CASSLSLGGREQYF. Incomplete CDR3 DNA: TGTGCCAGCAGTCTGTCGCTGGGGGGGCGGGAACAGTAC.